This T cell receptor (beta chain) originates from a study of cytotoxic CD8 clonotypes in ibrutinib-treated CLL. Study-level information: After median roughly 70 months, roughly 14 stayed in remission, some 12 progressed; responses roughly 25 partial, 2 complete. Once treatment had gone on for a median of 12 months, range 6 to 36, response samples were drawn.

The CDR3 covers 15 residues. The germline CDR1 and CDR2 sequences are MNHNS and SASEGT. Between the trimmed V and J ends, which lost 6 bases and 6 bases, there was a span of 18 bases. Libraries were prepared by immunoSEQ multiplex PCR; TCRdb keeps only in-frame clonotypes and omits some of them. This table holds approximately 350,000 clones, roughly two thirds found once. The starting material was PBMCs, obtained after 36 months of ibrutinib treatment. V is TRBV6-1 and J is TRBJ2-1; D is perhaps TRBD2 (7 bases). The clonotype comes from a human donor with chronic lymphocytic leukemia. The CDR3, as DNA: TGTGCCAGCAGAGGAGCCGGGGGGCCAAGCAATGAGCAGTTCTTC. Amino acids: CASRGAGGPSNEQFF.